These T cell receptor beta chains were read from a single sample in a study of cytomegalovirus exposure and HLA in healthy donors. Method: immunoSEQ multiplex PCR; TCRdb's copy keeps in-frame clones and lacks some. The data hold under 300,000 clones, with around 85% observed a single time. Input material: PBMCs. The receptors were gathered from a woman between 18 and 30 years old in good health and CMV-seronegative. Each CDR3 is given with its conserved first and last residue. The order of the fields is D gene, clone size, V gene, J gene, CDR3 DNA, CDR3 protein. The D gene is left open where the match is weak. The size entry is marked missing in some rows and otherwise reads once, few, many or a size class.

.	once	TRBV10-3	TRBJ2-1	TGTGCCATCACTTCGCAGGGAAACAATGAGCAGTTCTTC	CAITSQGNNEQFF
TRBD1	.	TRBV9	TRBJ1-6	TGTGCCAGCAGCACCGGGACAGGCGAATCACCCCTCCACTTT	CASSTGTGESPLHF
.	few	TRBV19	TRBJ1-2	TGTGCCAGTAGCGATCGGGGTGGCTACACCTTC	CASSDRGGYTF
.	.	TRBV13	TRBJ2-3	TGTGCCAGCATAAGGAGACAGATTGCGGATACGCAGTATTTT	CASIRRQIADTQYF
TRBD1	.	TRBV28	TRBJ1-4	TGTGCCAGCAGTATGTACTCAGGGGGGCAAAATGAAAAACTGTTTTTT	CASSMYSGGQNEKLFF
.	.	TRBV27	TRBJ1-1	TGTGCCAGCAGTTCCCCCACCCGTTTAGTGAACACTGAAGCTTTCTTT	CASSSPTRLVNTEAFF
.	.	TRBV10-3	TRBJ1-1	TGTGCCACACAAAACGCGGGGGGAGCTGGAGCTTTCTTT	CATQNAGGAGAFF
.	.	TRBV7-7	TRBJ2-5	TGTGCCAGCAGCTTAGCGGCGGGCGACCAAGAGACCCAGTACTTC	CASSLAAGDQETQYF
.	.	TRBV7-9	TRBJ1-2	TGTGCCAGCAGCTTAGGTCTCCTCTATGGCTACACCTTC	CASSLGLLYGYTF
.	.	TRBV30	TRBJ2-6	TGTGCCTGGAGTGTACTTGGGGACGGAGGGCGGATCTCTGGGGCCAACGTCCTGACTTTC	CAWSVLGDGGRISGANVLTF
.	.	TRBV11-3	TRBJ2-7	TGTGCCAGCAGCTTAGGAGGAAGGCAGGGCGATCCAAAGTACTTC	CASSLGGRQGDPKYF
TRBD1	.	TRBV7-3	TRBJ2-7	TGTGCCAGCAGCTTAACCAGGGGGCCCTACGAGCAGTACTTC	CASSLTRGPYEQYF
.	.	TRBV14	TRBJ1-1	TGTGCCAGCAGCCTTGCCTCGGGCACTGAAGCTTTCTTT	CASSLASGTEAFF
.	.	TRBV11-3	TRBJ2-7	TGTGCCAGCAGCCGCCCAGGGCCGTATACGGCCAGCGAGCAGTACTTC	CASSRPGPYTASEQYF
.	.	TRBV7-2	TRBJ2-3	TGTGCCAGCAGCCGAGGGGGGGAAGCGCAGTATTTT	CASSRGGEAQYF
.	.	TRBV6-5	TRBJ1-1	TGTGCCAGCAGTTCCCGCCGGGCCGTACGGGGCACTGAAGCTTTCTTT	CASSSRRAVRGTEAFF
.	.	TRBV5-1	TRBJ2-3	TGCGCCAGCAGCTTGGACAGGGCAGGGGATACGCAGTATTTT	CASSLDRAGDTQYF
TRBD2	.	TRBV7-2	TRBJ2-5	TGTGCCAGCAGCTTAGCGGAGCGACTAGCGGGGGGGCCCCAAGAGACCCAGTACTTC	CASSLAERLAGGPQETQYF